This T cell receptor beta chain was observed in a study of cytomegalovirus exposure and HLA in healthy donors. PCR employed 60 Vbeta and 13 Jbeta primers. Profiling relied on immunoSEQ multiplex PCR, and the TCRdb table lists in-frame clones only, not all of them. The data show under 200,000 clones, with approximately 80% seen just once and approximately 7% held by the top ten. A remark on this clone: As yet, its antigen is unknown.

Points from the study as a whole: Trimming of TCR beta V- and J-genes showed a link, identified in a later analysis, to a missense DCLRE1C variant. The study recorded more than 150 TCR beta chains that were cytomegalovirus-associated.

The germline gives CDR1 GTSNPN, CDR2 SVGIG (reference sequence). Losses at the gene ends were 2 bases for V and 2 bases for J; bases not matched to a gene: 9. The CDR3 runs 16 residues. The sequence was obtained from a woman in her thirties in good health and CMV-seropositive. The specimen sequenced was PBMCs. The chain carries TRBV30 and TRBJ2-3; 8 nucleotides agree with TRBD2. The CDR3 here is CAWSPMSSGFTDTQYF. As DNA, the CDR3 is TGTGCCTGGAGTCCAATGTCTAGCGGGTTCACAGATACGCAGTATTTT.